These 2 T cell receptor beta chains came from one sample sequenced in a study of cytotoxic CD8 clonotypes in ibrutinib-treated CLL. Method: immunoSEQ multiplex PCR; TCRdb's copy keeps in-frame clones and lacks some. Among 150,000 to 250,000 clones listed, about two thirds were seen once. Sequenced material: PBMCs, taken after 24 months of ibrutinib treatment. The receptors here all came from a human donor with chronic lymphocytic leukemia.

J is TRBJ2-7 and V is TRBV7-9; no clear D. The CDR3 sequence is 17 residues long. Germline V gene data show CDR1 as SEHNR and CDR2 as FQNEAQ (reference sequence). V was clipped by 7 bases and J by 3 bases, with 25 bases between them. The CDR3 sequence: CASIRYPGPGPYYEQYF. CDR3 in DNA: TGTGCCAGCATCCGATACCCAGGCCCAGGTCCGTACTACGAGCAGTACTTC.

The chain employs TRBV7-2 and TRBJ2-5, with 8 bases matching TRBD1. The CDR3 covers 14 residues. Trimming at V came to 5 bases and at J to 5 bases, leaving 7 bases not matched to a gene. Looked up from germline, CDR1 is SGHTA and CDR2 is FQGNSA. The CDR3 DNA reads TGTGCCAGCAGCAGCTACAGGGGGGCCGAGACCCAGTACTTC. Translated, it gives CASSSYRGAETQYF.